The 27 T cell receptor beta chains listed next were all sequenced from one sample in a study of T cell repertoires in cytomegalovirus infection. TCRdb recomputed calls from the reads with MiXCR, one row per CDR3 protein. The sample yields around 170,000 distinct CDR3 sequences, about 15% seen once. Material: CD8+ T cells from PBMCs. The receptors were gathered from a human donor in good health (CMV status not recorded). Some clones in this sample may be carry-over from other donors' samples.

The gene calls are TRBV7-3 and TRBJ2-3; 7 nucleotides match TRBD2. The CDR3 extends over 16 amino acids. The V segment lost 4 bases and the J segment 2 bases; nucleotides outside the gene matches: 9. Germline V CDR1 and CDR2: SGHTA, FQGTGA. CDR3 loop: CASSSGAGTYTDTQYF. Here the CDR3 DNA reads TGTGCCAGCAGCTCAGGAGCGGGGACGTACACAGATACGCAGTATTTT.

The chain has TRBV7-3 and TRBJ1-1; no reliable D call. Looked up from germline, CDR1 is SGHTA and CDR2 is FQGTGA. The CDR3 extends over 13 amino acids. Between the trimmed V and J ends, which lost 5 bases and 0 bases, there was a span of 7 bases. The CDR3 nucleotides read TGTGCCAGCAGCCGACGGATGAACACTGAAGCTTTCTTT. Protein: CASSRRMNTEAFF.

This clonotype was counted only a few times. The V and J genes are TRBV7-6 and TRBJ2-7; 10 bases agree with TRBD2. The CDR3 runs 15 residues. The V and J ends lost 5 bases and 0 bases, in that order; junction bases with no gene match: 4. Germline V gene lookup returns CDR1 SGHVS and CDR2 FNYEAQ. CDR3 coding DNA: TGTGCCAGCAGCCTGGGGACTAGCGACTCCTACGAGCAGTACTTC. It is translated as CASSLGTSDSYEQYF. The whole variable domain, filled in from reference TRBV7-6 and TRBJ2-7, reads GAGVSQSPRYKVTKRGQDVALRCDPISGHVSLYWYRQALGQGPEFLTYFNYEAQQDKSGLPNDRFSAERPEGSISTLTIQRTEQRDSAMYRCASSLGTSDSYEQYFGPGTRLTVT.

This clonotype was seen more than once but under ten times. This sequence joins TRBV29-1 and TRBJ2-5, with a weak D call TRBD1 (6 bases). In germline, CDR1 is SQVTM, CDR2 ANQGSEA. The CDR3 loop spans 12 amino acids. V shed 4 bases and J shed 4 bases, with 10 bases lying between them. CDR3 sequence: CSVGSRGETQYF. The DNA of the CDR3 is TGCAGCGTTGGGAGCAGGGGAGAGACCCAGTACTTC.

This clonotype showed up just a few times. V is TRBV7-3 and J is TRBJ2-2; D remains unclear. The CDR3 is 13 amino acids. Trimming took 6 bases from V and 5 from J, leaving 10 bases between them. The germline V gene has CDR1 SGHTA and CDR2 FQGTGA. The CDR3 coding sequence is TGTGCCAGCAGTTACTCGGTGACCGGGGAGCTGTTTTTT. It yields the protein CASSYSVTGELFF.

The gene calls are TRBV7-9 and TRBJ1-2; D is ambiguous. Trimming took off 1 base at V and 4 bases at J, with 10 bases between the two ends. The CDR3 sequence is 14 residues long. In germline, CDR1 is SEHNR, CDR2 FQNEAQ (reference sequence). Written as DNA, the CDR3 is TGTGCCAGCAGCTTAGTTCCGGGTCGCTATGGCTACACCTTC. Amino acid sequence: CASSLVPGRYGYTF.

The table lists this clonotype with a few counts. The rearrangement links TRBV29-1 to TRBJ1-1; D remains unclear. Germline V gene data show CDR1 as SQVTM and CDR2 as ANQGSEA. The CDR3 consists of 12 residues. V shed 2 bases and J shed 0 bases, with 4 bases lying between them. The CDR3 here is CSVEHVNTEAFF. CDR3 nucleotide sequence: TGCAGCGTTGAACATGTGAACACTGAAGCTTTCTTT. Complete variable domain (other parts from reference TRBV29-1 and TRBJ1-1): SAVISQKPSRDICQRGTSLTIQCQVDSQVTMMFWYRQQPGQSLTLIATANQGSEATYESGFVIDKFPISRPNLTFSTLTVSNMSPEDSSIYLCSVEHVNTEAFFGQGTRLTVV.

This chain uses TRBV19 with TRBJ1-1; possibly TRBD1 for D (5 bases). This CDR3 is 13 amino acids long. From germline, CDR1 is LNHDA and CDR2 SQIVND (reference sequence). V lost 4 bases, J lost 1 base, and 7 bases lay in between. CDR3 sequence (DNA): TGTGCCAGTAGTAAGGGGTGGAACACTGAAGCTTTCTTT. Its protein is CASSKGWNTEAFF.

This clonotype occurred a few times. The CDR3, as DNA: TGTGCCAGCAGTCAAGACAGGGGGGAAGGCAATCAGCCCCAGCATTTT. It encodes CASSQDRGEGNQPQHF. V gene TRBV6-2 or TRBV6-3 combines with J gene TRBJ1-5; 9 bases line up with TRBD1. The length of the CDR3 is 16 residues. The J segment lost 2 bases and the V segment lost 5 bases, leaving 7 bases of the junction unmatched. Germline V gene lookup returns CDR1 MNHEY and CDR2 SVGEGT.

There are many counts of this clonotype. The CDR3 DNA sequence: TGTGCCAGCAGTATGACTATCACAGATACGCAGTATTTT. This codes for CASSMTITDTQYF. J is TRBJ2-3 and V is TRBV28; perhaps TRBD2 as D (5 bases). The CDR3 covers 13 residues. Germline assignment: CDR1 MDHEN and CDR2 SYDVKM. V gave up 5 bases and J gave up 2 bases, with 8 bases separating them.

The V and J genes are TRBV29-1 and TRBJ2-7; tentative D call: TRBD2 (5 bases). The ends were cut back, 0 bases at V and 7 bases at J, with 7 bases in the middle. Looked up from germline, CDR1 is SQVTM and CDR2 is ANQGSEA. The CDR3 is 11 amino acids. The CDR3 nucleotides are TGCAGCGTTGAAGAACGGGGAGAGCAGTACTTC. This translates into CSVEERGEQYF.

For this clonotype: At one of its ends the junction is not consistent with the germline gene, which may arise from a read error. The gene calls are TRBV7-2 and TRBJ2-5; D may be TRBD1 or TRBD2 (5 bases each). The germline V gene has CDR1 SGHTA and CDR2 FQGNSA. The CDR3 runs to 12 residues. CDR3 nucleotides: TGTGCCAGCGGCTTGGGGGAAGAGACCCAGTACTTC. This gives the protein CASGLGEETQYF.

Many counts were recorded for this clonotype. This chain connects TRBV7-2 to TRBJ2-7, with D possibly matching TRBD2 (5 bases). Trimming pared 2 bases from V and 0 bases from J, leaving 11 bases between. CDR1 and CDR2 (germline): SGHTA, FQGNSA. The CDR3 contains 15 residues. The CDR3: CASSLYAGVSYEQYF. CDR3 sequence (DNA): TGTGCCAGCAGCTTATACGCCGGGGTCTCCTACGAGCAGTACTTC.

This clonotype showed up just a few times. The V gene is TRBV28, the J gene TRBJ2-1; 9 bases are shared with TRBD1. Germline V gene sequence: CDR1 MDHEN, CDR2 SYDVKM. CDR3 size: 15 residues. J lost 3 bases, V lost 6 bases, and 6 bases had no gene match. The chain's CDR3 is CASRTLTGGYNEQFF. CDR3 sequence (DNA): TGTGCCAGCAGGACCCTGACAGGGGGCTACAATGAGCAGTTCTTC. Combining the CDR3 with reference TRBV28 and TRBJ2-1 gives the whole variable domain DVKVTQSSRYLVKRTGEKVFLECVQDMDHENMFWYRQDPGLGLRLIYFSYDVKMKEKGDIPEGYSVSREKKERFSLILESASTNQTSMYLCASRTLTGGYNEQFFGPGTRLTVL.

The CDR3 protein is CASSSRPNQPGPQGYEQYF. In nucleotides, the CDR3 is TGTGCCAGCAGCTCTAGGCCAAACCAGCCGGGACCCCAGGGGTACGAGCAGTACTTC. The V call is TRBV7-6, the J call TRBJ2-7, with D perhaps TRBD1 (6 bases). Germline loops: CDR1 SGHVS, CDR2 FNYEAQ. V dropped 4 bases and J dropped 4 bases, with 29 bases sitting between them. CDR3 length: 19 amino acids.

In DNA, the CDR3 is TGTGCCAGCAGCTGGGTTCAGGGGGATGGCTACACCTTC. This codes for CASSWVQGDGYTF. The chain carries TRBV7-9 and TRBJ1-2; TRBD1 aligns across 7 bases. The J segment lost 6 bases and the V segment lost 4 bases, leaving 5 bases of the junction unmatched. This CDR3 is built from 13 residues. The germline V gene encodes CDR1 SEHNR and CDR2 FQNEAQ (reference sequence). Looking up the rest from reference TRBV7-9 and TRBJ1-2 gives the full variable domain: DTGVSQNPRHKITKRGQNVTFRCDPISEHNRLYWYRQTLGQGPEFLTYFQNEAQLEKSRLLSDRFSAERPKGSFSTLEIQRTEQGDSAMYLCASSWVQGDGYTFGSGTRLTVV.

J is TRBJ1-6 and V is TRBV7-9; 7 nucleotides match TRBD1. J was trimmed by 8 bases and V by 8 bases; bases with no gene match: 9. This CDR3 spans 14 amino acids. Germline CDR1 and CDR2: SEHNR and FQNEAQ (reference sequence). The CDR3 nucleotides are TGTGCCAGCCGCTCGGGACAGAATGATTCACCCCTCCACTTT. Protein: CASRSGQNDSPLHF.

This clonotype was seen a handful of times. This sequence joins TRBV4-3 and TRBJ2-5; 8 bases agree with TRBD2. Germline V CDR1 and CDR2: LGHNA, YSLEER. Losses at the gene ends were 5 bases for V and 5 bases for J; bases not matched to a gene: 7. CDR3 length: 14 amino acids. The CDR3 here is CASSTGLAVETQYF. CDR3 DNA: TGCGCCAGCAGCACCGGACTAGCTGTCGAGACCCAGTACTTC.

The V and J genes are TRBV12-3 or TRBV12-4 and TRBJ1-5; D is uncertain. The CDR3 contains 20 residues. Trimming removed 5 bases from V and 2 bases from J, with 28 bases in between. CDR3 sequence (DNA): TGTGCCAGCAGTCTCACAACACTTACCGGGCCGACGGCCCGCAATCAGCCCCAGCATTTT. Translation: CASSLTTLTGPTARNQPQHF.

This clonotype appeared a few times. The CDR3 sequence: CASSATGGYGYTF. DNA for the CDR3: TGTGCCAGCAGCGCTACAGGGGGCTATGGCTACACCTTC. This chain connects TRBV7-9 to TRBJ1-2; 8 nucleotides align to TRBD1. V was pared by 5 bases and J by 4 bases, with 3 bases of the junction left unmatched. Per the germline V gene, CDR1 is SEHNR and CDR2 is FQNEAQ (reference sequence). This CDR3 contains 13 residues.

This clonotype was counted only a few times. The chain employs TRBV4-1 and TRBJ2-3, with TRBD2 matching 9 bases. The germline gives CDR1 MGHRA, CDR2 YSYEKL. CDR3 length: 16 amino acids. After removal of 5 bases from V and 3 bases from J, the junction contained 9 bases not matched to a gene. DNA for the CDR3: TGCGCCAGCAGCACCCAGGGTAGCGGGAGAACAGATACGCAGTATTTT. Translating gives CASSTQGSGRTDTQYF.

This clonotype came up a few times. The chain carries TRBV20-1 and TRBJ2-5, with 15 bases fitting TRBD2. Germline V CDR1 and CDR2: DFQATT, SNEGSKA (reference sequence). The CDR3 has 16 residues. The ends lost 2 bases at V and 3 bases at J; junction bases unmatched: 4. The CDR3 reads CSARSWTSGGEETQYF. DNA of the CDR3: TGCAGTGCTAGATCCTGGACTAGCGGGGGGGAAGAGACCCAGTACTTC.

The V and J genes are TRBV2 and TRBJ2-7; the D is unclear. The CDR3 length is 10 residues. The germline V gene encodes CDR1 SNHLY and CDR2 FYNNEI. V lost 7 bases and J 6 bases, leaving 7 bases between the germline ends. CDR3 protein: CASKGREQYF. CDR3 sequence (DNA): TGTGCCAGCAAAGGGCGCGAGCAGTACTTC.

The chain employs TRBV7-6 and TRBJ2-7, with D unclear. Germline CDR1 is SGHVS and CDR2 is FNYEAQ. The CDR3 totals 12 residues. Deletions cut 3 bases from V and 6 bases from J, with 9 bases between. The CDR3 DNA reads TGTGCCAGCAGCTTTGACACCGGCGAGCAGTACTTC. Its protein is CASSFDTGEQYF.

The table lists this clonotype with a few counts. J is TRBJ2-7 and V is TRBV5-5; TRBD2 might be the D (6 bases). V was shortened by 6 bases and J by 4 bases, with 20 bases between the two germline ends. Germline V gene sequence: CDR1 SGHKS, CDR2 YYEKEE (reference sequence). This CDR3 region has 15 residues. As DNA, the CDR3 is TGTGCCAGCAACCCCGGGACTCGGACGTTGTACGAGCAGTACTTC. Encoded protein: CASNPGTRTLYEQYF.

This clonotype was seen only a few times. This chain uses TRBV11-2 with TRBJ2-1; no reliable D call. Germline CDR1 reads SGHAT; CDR2 reads FQNNGV. V lost 5 bases and J lost 5, with 7 bases in between. The CDR3 spans 12 residues. The CDR3 nucleotides are TGTGCCAGCAGCCCTATTAACAATGAGCAGTTCTTC. This encodes CASSPINNEQFF.

Turning to this clonotype: The CDR3 carries no conserved terminal phenylalanine or tryptophan, so it likely arises from a read error. V and J are TRBV6-6 and TRBJ1-5; 10 positions agree with TRBD1. Unmatched junction bases numbered 3, after V lost 5 bases and J lost 5 bases. The germline CDR1 and CDR2 sequences are MNHNY and SVGAGI (reference sequence). The CDR3 extends over 14 amino acids. The CDR3: CASSKDRGDQPQHS. CDR3 nucleotides: TGTGCCAGCAGTAAGGACAGGGGGGATCAGCCCCAGCATTCT.